Following are 27 T cell receptor beta chains from one sample sequenced in a study of beta chain features in type 1 diabetes. Reverse transcription of all isolated RNA meant that expressed TCRB transcripts were sequenced. Data came from immunoSEQ multiplex PCR; TCRdb stores just in-frame clones and leaves some out. The table has about 200,000 clones, 9.5% to 13% seen once; the top ten hold over 1%. The sample comprised central memory CD4+ T cells from blood. The source is a man aged 18-30 years in good health.

In this sample, this clone is medium-sized (0.01 to 0.1%). At the DNA level, this CDR3 is encoded by other sequences in the same sample as well. The chain is built from TRBV7-2 and TRBJ2-6, with D perhaps TRBD2 (5 bases). The CDR3 sequence is 16 residues long. Germline V CDR1 and CDR2: SGHTA, FQGNSA. V gave up 6 bases and J gave up 1 base, with 13 bases separating them. The CDR3 sequence is CASRLTGGSGANVLTF. The CDR3 nucleotides read TGTGCCAGCAGACTTACCGGAGGTTCTGGGGCCAACGTCCTGACTTTC.

This chain links TRBV5-1 with TRBJ1-4, with 7 positions matching TRBD1. The CDR3 runs 15 residues. V shed 3 bases, J shed 10 bases, and the junction held 12 bases outside the gene matches. CDR1 and CDR2 from the germline V gene are SGHRS and YFSETQ. As DNA, the CDR3 is TGCGCCAGCAGCTCCGGGACAGCAGACATCGGAAAACTGTTTTTT. Amino acids: CASSSGTADIGKLFF.

V and J are TRBV7-6 and TRBJ2-1; 12 nucleotides align to TRBD2. Germline CDR1 is SGHVS and CDR2 is FNYEAQ. Trimming took 5 bases from V and 4 from J; bases not matched to a gene: 9. The CDR3 is 17 amino acids. The CDR3 bases are TGTGCCAGCAGCGCCTCTAGCGGGAGGGCCAGGTACAATGAGCAGTTCTTC. This codes for CASSASSGRARYNEQFF.

The chain combines TRBV27 with TRBJ2-3; 8 bases agree with TRBD2. Germline loops: CDR1 MNHEY, CDR2 SMNVEV (reference sequence). The CDR3 covers 16 residues. V was pared by 5 bases and J by 7 bases, with 14 bases of the junction left unmatched. Written as DNA, the CDR3 is TGTGCCAGCAGTATCGTTAGCGGGGTGCATGTAAATACGCAGTATTTT. Residues: CASSIVSGVHVNTQYF.

This clone was seen more than once but under ten times. The V call is TRBV2, the J call TRBJ1-2; D gene unclear. Trimming stripped 8 bases from V and 8 bases from J, with 21 bases between. The CDR3 loop spans 14 amino acids. CDR1 is SNHLY, CDR2 FYNNEI, per germline. DNA for the CDR3: TGTGCCAGCGGCACCACCGCTTCCGCCGGGGGCTACACCTTC. Translation: CASGTTASAGGYTF.

Concerning this clone: A far bigger clonotype differs at one base, so this is likely a read error. Other DNA variants within this sample encode the same CDR3. The CDR3 DNA reads TGTGCCAGCAGCTTATGGCTAGCGGGGACCTACAATGAGCAGTTCTTC. Translation gives CASSLWLAGTYNEQFF. This chain connects TRBV7-9 to TRBJ2-1, with 9 bases identical to TRBD2. CDR1 is SEHNR, CDR2 FQNEAQ, per germline (reference sequence). Trimming removed 2 bases from V and 2 bases from J; junction bases left unmatched: 4. This CDR3 has 16 residues.

This chain uses TRBV29-1 with TRBJ2-4; perhaps D is TRBD1 or TRBD2 (5 bases each). There are 15 residues in the CDR3. V lost 4 bases and J 5 bases, leaving 18 bases between the germline ends. The germline CDR1 and CDR2 sequences are SQVTM and ANQGSEA. This chain's CDR3 is CSVVFGARPQNIQYF. CDR3 nucleotide sequence: TGCAGCGTTGTCTTCGGGGCCCGGCCCCAAAACATTCAGTACTTC.

This clone was recorded a few times. The chain recombines TRBV6-1 with TRBJ2-1; TRBD1 matches 9 bases. Per the germline V gene, CDR1 is MNHNS and CDR2 is SASEGT. This CDR3 contains 13 residues. This chain's CDR3 is CAGGTGWSYEQFF. The DNA of the CDR3 is TGTGCGGGCGGGACAGGGTGGTCTTATGAGCAGTTCTTC.

The genes are TRBV4-3 and TRBJ2-2; TRBD1 is a possible D gene (6 bases). The CDR3 totals 15 residues. Trimming cost V 0 bases and J 4 bases, with 9 bases left between them. The V gene's germline CDR1 is LGHNA and CDR2 YSLEER. The CDR3 sequence is CASSQEVGATGELFF. The CDR3 DNA reads as TGCGCCAGCAGCCAAGAGGTGGGGGCCACCGGGGAGCTGTTTTTT.

This clone was counted only a few times. The rearrangement joins TRBV27 to TRBJ2-7, with 13 nucleotides matching TRBD2. This CDR3 has 14 amino acids. The trim removed 5 bases at V and 6 bases at J, leaving 4 bases unmatched. Germline CDR1 and CDR2: MNHEY and SMNVEV (reference sequence). CDR3 protein: CASSLGLAGAEQYF. The CDR3 coding sequence is TGTGCCAGCAGTCTTGGACTAGCGGGAGCCGAGCAGTACTTC.

The chain links TRBV11-2 to TRBJ2-3; the match to TRBD2 covers 10 bases. J was trimmed by 4 bases and V by 5 bases; bases with no gene match: 3. Per the germline V gene, CDR1 is SGHAT and CDR2 is FQNNGV. This CDR3 is built from 14 residues. Here the CDR3 reads CASSPSGSSDTQYF. The CDR3 DNA follows: TGTGCCAGCAGCCCTAGCGGGAGCTCAGATACGCAGTATTTT.

Only a few counts were recorded for this clone. This chain joins TRBV7-9 and TRBJ2-6, with D hard to call. CDR1 and CDR2 from the germline V gene are SEHNR and FQNEAQ (reference sequence). The CDR3 spans 17 residues. Trimming shortened V by 5 bases and J by 0 bases, and 14 bases separated the two germline ends. The CDR3 sequence: CASSPSEWISGANVLTF. The CDR3 DNA reads TGTGCCAGCAGCCCCTCAGAGTGGATCTCTGGGGCCAACGTCCTGACTTTC.

In DNA form, the CDR3 reads TGTGCCAGCAGCTTGGGACGAGGTGGTGAGCAGTACTTC. The encoded protein is CASSLGRGGEQYF. The rearrangement joins TRBV5-6 to TRBJ2-7; D not certain. Trimming removed 0 bases at V and 7 bases at J, with 11 bases between. Germline V gene lookup returns CDR1 SGHDT and CDR2 YYEEEE. CDR3 length: 13 residues. Together with reference TRBV5-6 and TRBJ2-7, the CDR3 gives the full variable domain: DAGVTQSPTHLIKTRGQQVTLRCSPKSGHDTVSWYQQALGQGPQFIFQYYEEEERQRGNFPDRFSGHQFPNYSSELNVNALLLGDSALYLCASSLGRGGEQYFGPGTRLTVT.

This clone has a handful of counts. The V gene is TRBV27, the J gene TRBJ2-7; 9 bases fit TRBD2. The germline V gene has CDR1 MNHEY and CDR2 SMNVEV (reference sequence). J was trimmed by 3 bases and V by 3 bases; bases with no gene match: 6. The CDR3 has 15 amino acids. The CDR3 loop is CASSLIGLAYYEQYF. The CDR3, as DNA: TGTGCCAGCAGTTTGATCGGACTAGCGTACTACGAGCAGTACTTC.

The genes are TRBV30 and TRBJ2-7, with D possibly being TRBD2 (6 bases). Trimming removed 1 base from V and 4 bases from J, with 17 bases in between. CDR1 is GTSNPN, CDR2 SVGIG, per germline (reference sequence). The CDR3 covers 15 residues. CDR3 region: CAWSGFGTRGYEQYF. CDR3 DNA sequence: TGTGCCTGGAGTGGATTCGGGACCCGGGGGTACGAGCAGTACTTC.

The CDR3 DNA reads TGTGCCAGCAGTGTTGGATCGTACCAAGAGACCCAGTACTTC. Its translation is CASSVGSYQETQYF. The V gene is TRBV2, the J gene TRBJ2-5; no reliable D call. Germline CDR1 SNHLY, CDR2 FYNNEI. The CDR3 is 14 amino acids. The germline V and J ends were trimmed by 4 bases and 0 bases, with 9 bases remaining between them. The variable domain in full, with the rest retrieved from reference TRBV2 and TRBJ2-5, is EPEVTQTPSHQVTQMGQEVILRCVPISNHLYFYWYRQILGQKVEFLVSFYNNEISEKSEIFDDQFSVERPDGSNFTLKIRSTKLEDSAMYFCASSVGSYQETQYFGPGTRLLVL.

The chain joins TRBV2 to TRBJ2-3; D ambiguous. The length of the CDR3 is 13 residues. The V end lost 7 bases, the J end lost 6 bases, and 14 bases lay between the germline ends. In germline, CDR1 is SNHLY, CDR2 FYNNEI. CDR3 DNA sequence: TGTGCCAGCAAGGTCACAAGATTGGATACGCAGTATTTT. It encodes CASKVTRLDTQYF.

This clone was counted only a few times. The chain is built from TRBV10-3 and TRBJ2-2; 11 bases match TRBD1. CDR1 is ENHRY and CDR2 is SYGVKD in the germline V gene. V lost 6 bases and J lost 6; bases outside the gene matches: 9. The CDR3 spans 16 residues. The CDR3 DNA is TGTGCCATCAGGCCAGGACAGGGGGCGGAGGCCGGGGAGCTGTTTTTT. Translated, it gives CAIRPGQGAEAGELFF.

This clone has a handful of counts. The CDR3 here is CASSQGDYSQETQYF. The CDR3 bases are TGTGCCAGCAGCCAAGGGGACTACTCGCAAGAGACCCAGTACTTC. V and J are TRBV14 and TRBJ2-5, with 7 bases fitting TRBD2. Looked up from germline, CDR1 is SGHDN and CDR2 is FVKESK. Germline trimming cut 1 base from V and 2 bases from J; bases unmatched to any gene: 4. The CDR3 sequence is 15 residues long. Drawing the rest from reference TRBV14 and TRBJ2-5, the complete variable domain is EAGVTQFPSHSVIEKGQTVTLRCDPISGHDNLYWYRRVMGKEIKFLLHFVKESKQDESGMPNNRFLAERTGGTYSTLKVQPAELEDSGVYFCASSQGDYSQETQYFGPGTRLLVL.

This clone has a handful of counts. V usage is TRBV10-3 and J usage is TRBJ1-5; the match to TRBD1 covers 8 bases. The CDR3 extends over 15 amino acids. Germline-derived CDR1 and CDR2 are ENHRY and SYGVKD. With V trimmed by 3 bases and J by 3 bases, 4 bases remained unmatched. The CDR3 nucleotides read TGTGCCATCAGTGACAACAGGGGGGTCAATCAGCCCCAGCATTTT. Translation: CAISDNRGVNQPQHF.

This clone was counted a few times. The chain joins TRBV6-1 to TRBJ2-7, with D hard to call. CDR3 size: 13 residues. V lost 5 bases, J lost 6 bases, and 14 bases lay in between. CDR1 and CDR2 from the germline V gene are MNHNS and SASEGT. CDR3: CASSHEAESEQYF. CDR3 coding DNA: TGTGCCAGCAGTCATGAAGCAGAAAGCGAGCAGTACTTC.

The chain has TRBV2 and TRBJ2-7, with unresolved D. The CDR3 loop spans 11 amino acids. Trimming removed 5 bases from V and 5 bases from J, with 7 bases in between. Germline V lookup: CDR1 SNHLY, CDR2 FYNNEI. The CDR3 region is CASSFTDEQYF. The CDR3 DNA reads TGTGCCAGCAGTTTCACGGACGAGCAGTACTTC. The variable domain in full, with the rest retrieved from reference TRBV2 and TRBJ2-7, is EPEVTQTPSHQVTQMGQEVILRCVPISNHLYFYWYRQILGQKVEFLVSFYNNEISEKSEIFDDQFSVERPDGSNFTLKIRSTKLEDSAMYFCASSFTDEQYFGPGTRLTVT.

Ten or more counts support this clone. In the same sample, other DNA sequences code for this CDR3. J is TRBJ2-3 and V is TRBV10-3, with a tentative D call TRBD2 (6 bases). Trimming took off 2 bases at V and 3 bases at J, with 6 bases between the two ends. CDR1 is ENHRY and CDR2 is SYGVKD in the germline V gene. This CDR3 is 13 amino acids long. The CDR3 protein is CAISESGTDTQYF. The DNA for the CDR3 is TGTGCCATCAGTGAGAGCGGGACAGATACGCAGTATTTT.

The chain links TRBV4-2 to TRBJ1-3, with no clear D. Trimming removed 5 bases from V and 8 bases from J, with 13 bases in between. Looked up from germline, CDR1 is LGHNA and CDR2 is YNFKEQ. The CDR3 contains 13 residues. CDR3 protein: CASSDISADTIYF. DNA of the CDR3: TGTGCCAGCAGCGATATCTCCGCGGACACCATATATTTT.

Worth noting for this clone: A read error may be the cause here, since a much bigger clone is one base away. The DNA of the CDR3 is TGTGCCTGGAGGGTACGGGCGGGCGCCTACGAGCAGTACTTC. It encodes CAWRVRAGAYEQYF. The J gene is TRBJ2-7, the V gene TRBV30; a possible D gene is TRBD2 (5 bases). V was pared by 3 bases and J by 2 bases, with 14 bases between. Germline lookup yields CDR1 GTSNPN and CDR2 SVGIG (reference sequence). CDR3 length: 14 amino acids.

As concerns this clone: The same CDR3 arises from other DNA sequences in this sample as well. The chain uses TRBV18 and TRBJ2-5; no definite D call. The germline gives CDR1 KGHSH, CDR2 LQKENI. This CDR3 region has 12 residues. V lost 3 bases, J lost 5 bases, and 7 bases lay in between. The CDR3 bases are TGTGCCAGCTCACCTCTCGGCGAGACCCAGTACTTC. Translation: CASSPLGETQYF.

The sample holds a few counts of this clone. The chain is built from TRBV11-3 and TRBJ2-5; 10 nucleotides line up with TRBD1. This CDR3 spans 15 amino acids. CDR1 SGHNT and CDR2 YENEEA come from the germline V gene. The J segment lost 5 bases and the V segment lost 3 bases, leaving 6 bases of the junction unmatched. The CDR3 spells CASSFGTGVQETQYF. DNA for the CDR3: TGTGCCAGCAGCTTCGGGACAGGGGTCCAGGAGACCCAGTACTTC.